This note documents a single T cell receptor (beta chain) sequence. Its cognate antigen is unknown. Patients aged 18 to 65 had newly diagnosed hyperthyroidism of under 2 months' duration. Together with thyroid ultrasound, orbital computed tomography, serum thyroxine and TRAb, clinical symptoms were used for diagnoses. This sample is part of a study of T cells in Graves' hyperthyroidism and ophthalmopathy. Findings and limits, study-wide: Ophthalmopathy prediction by the model preceded onset by a median about 6.5 months.

RNA transcripts gave rise to amplified TCR beta CDR3 regions. The TCR CDR3 was amplified in a first-round RT-PCR using the HTBI primer set. TCRdb reanalysed the multiplex PCR reads using MiXCR and keeps one entry per CDR3 protein. The sample holds approximately 590,000 distinct CDR3 sequences; 46% are singletons and the top ten take roughly 8.2%. This clonotype was sampled from a woman aged 18 to 35 with Graves' hyperthyroidism. Sequencing was performed on peripheral blood or thyroid tissue (not recorded which).

The CDR3 loop reads CASSLVGAGTEAFF. CDR3 nucleotide sequence: TGCGCCAGCAGCTTGGTCGGGGCGGGCACTGAAGCTTTCTTT. This chain links TRBV5-1 with TRBJ1-1, with a weak D call TRBD1 (5 bases). Germline V gene lookup returns CDR1 SGHRS and CDR2 YFSETQ. This CDR3 has 14 amino acids. V lost 0 bases, J lost 4 bases, and 10 bases lay in between.